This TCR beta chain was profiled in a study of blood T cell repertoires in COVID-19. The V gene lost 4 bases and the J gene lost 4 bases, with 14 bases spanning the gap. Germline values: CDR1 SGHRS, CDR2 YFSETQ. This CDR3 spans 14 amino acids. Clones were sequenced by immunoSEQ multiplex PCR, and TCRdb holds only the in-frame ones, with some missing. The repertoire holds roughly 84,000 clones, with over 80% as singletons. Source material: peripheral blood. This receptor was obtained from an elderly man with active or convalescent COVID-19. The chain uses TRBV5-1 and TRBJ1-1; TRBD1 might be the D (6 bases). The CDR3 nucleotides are TGCGCCAGCAGCCCGTACAGGGACGGCACTGAAGCTTTCTTT. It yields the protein CASSPYRDGTEAFF.